This TCR beta chain emerged from a study of blood T cell repertoires in COVID-19. Turning to the study itself: Nucleic acid was either cDNA or gDNA, and it came from T cells, B-cell-depleted T cells, or PBMCs.

Source study methods: Amplified reference gene primers provided the basis for estimating nucleated cell counts. Data came from immunoSEQ multiplex PCR; TCRdb stores just in-frame clones and leaves some out. V and J calls and clone size are copied from that table; D and trimming were computed from the DNA. Counted here are under 130,000 clones, around 80% occurring once; the ten biggest clones make up less than 25%. The length of the CDR3 is 13 residues. V dropped 4 bases and J dropped 4 bases, with 10 bases sitting between them. Sequencing input: peripheral blood. The clonotype originates from a man between 70 and 80 years old with active or convalescent COVID-19. The genes are TRBV12-3 or TRBV12-4 and TRBJ2-5; a possible D gene is TRBD2 (7 bases). Here the CDR3 reads CASSSRGPETQYF. The CDR3 coding sequence is TGTGCCAGCAGTTCGCGGGGGCCAGAGACCCAGTACTTC.